The 31 T cell receptor beta chains below were found in one sample sequenced in a study of human T cells and chemical hapten exposure. Time point denoted: patch test 2, 6 weeks after DPC sensitization. Indicated treatment: therapeutic diphenylcyclopropenone sensitization with weekly scalp DPC. TCRdb re-called the RACE reads through MiXCR, storing one row per CDR3 protein. The repertoire has a few hundred thousand distinct CDR3 sequences, about 6% of them found once; the top ten carry approximately 5.4%. The specimen was whole blood, collected in connection with sensitization to the hapten diphenylcyclopropenone (DPC). All receptors come from a woman younger than 35 with alopecia areata. Some clones in this sample may be carry-over from other donors' samples.

This clonotype was seen repeatedly, ten times or more. The chain recombines TRBV12-3 or TRBV12-4 with TRBJ1-5, with 12 positions matching TRBD1. The CDR3 totals 15 residues. With V trimmed by 5 bases and J by 5 bases, 4 bases remained unmatched. CDR3 region: CASSPGQGAHQPQHF. CDR3 nucleotides: TGTGCCAGCAGTCCGGGACAGGGGGCGCATCAGCCCCAGCATTTT.

This clonotype was counted between two and nine times. The chain couples TRBV11-3 to TRBJ1-1; D is possibly TRBD1 (5 bases). The CDR3 length is 16 residues. Germline CDR1 and CDR2: SGHNT and YENEEA. V gave up 2 bases and J gave up 4 bases, with 17 bases separating them. The CDR3 loop is CASSLRSGGTGTEAFF. CDR3 sequence (DNA): TGTGCCAGCAGCTTAAGGTCCGGGGGGACGGGCACTGAAGCTTTCTTT. Filled out from reference TRBV11-3 and TRBJ1-1, the complete variable domain reads EAGVVQSPRYKIIEKKQPVAFWCNPISGHNTLYWYLQNLGQGPELLIRYENEEAVDDSQLPKDRFSAERLKGVDSTLKIQPAELGDSAVYLCASSLRSGGTGTEAFFGQGTRLTVV.

The chain is built from TRBV7-2 and TRBJ2-5, with 9 bases fitting TRBD2. Per the germline V gene, CDR1 is SGHTA and CDR2 is FQGNSA. The CDR3 runs 15 residues. Losses at the gene ends were 3 bases for V and 5 bases for J; bases not matched to a gene: 7. The CDR3 loop is CASSFSIGLAETQYF. CDR3 coding DNA: TGTGCCAGCAGCTTCTCGATAGGACTAGCGGAGACCCAGTACTTC.

The chain carries TRBV5-4 and TRBJ2-1; TRBD2 aligns across 7 bases. Germline values: CDR1 SGHNT, CDR2 YYREEE (reference sequence). The CDR3 contains 15 residues. Unmatched junction bases numbered 10, after V lost 6 bases and J lost 4 bases. DNA of the CDR3: TGTGCCAGCACTGGGGAGGGCACTACGTACAATGAGCAGTTCTTC. Encoded protein: CASTGEGTTYNEQFF.

The chain joins TRBV7-2 to TRBJ1-2; possible D gene TRBD1, 6 bases. V was cut by 2 bases and J by 7 bases, with 11 bases left in between. Germline V gene lookup returns CDR1 SGHTA and CDR2 FQGNSA. There are 13 residues in the CDR3. For the CDR3, the DNA is TGTGCCAGCAGCTTACGTGGGGGCGGTGGCTACACCTTC. Amino acids: CASSLRGGGGYTF.

The chain recombines TRBV20-1 with TRBJ1-3; 7 nucleotides line up with TRBD1. The length of the CDR3 is 15 residues. V was clipped by 5 bases and J by 9 bases; unmatched bases: 16. Per the germline V gene, CDR1 is DFQATT and CDR2 is SNEGSKA (reference sequence). The CDR3 protein is CSAQNIGTADRTIYF. The CDR3 coding sequence is TGCAGTGCTCAGAATATCGGGACAGCCGACCGCACCATATATTTT.

Regarding this clonotype: A much larger clone is a single base away; this may be a read error. The chain is built from TRBV6-6 and TRBJ1-3; D possibly corresponds to TRBD1 (5 bases). The germline V gene encodes CDR1 MNHNY and CDR2 SVGAGI (reference sequence). CDR3 length: 15 amino acids. The CDR3 sequence is CASSSRGVTGNTICF. CDR3 nucleotide sequence: TGTGCCAGCAGTTCCCGAGGGGTCACTGGAAACACCATATGTTTT.

This clonotype turned up a few times. This chain connects TRBV28 to TRBJ1-4; the D is unclear. Trimming left V 7 bases short and J 8 bases short, with 26 bases between. There are 17 residues in the CDR3. Germline-derived CDR1 and CDR2 are MDHEN and SYDVKM. CDR3 nucleotide sequence: TGTGCCAGCATCCCTTTTCCCTCGGGGATAAGCAACGAAAAACTGTTTTTT. Translating it yields CASIPFPSGISNEKLFF.

In this sample, this clonotype turned up many times. The chain uses TRBV6-5 and TRBJ2-7; 9 nucleotides line up with TRBD1. Per the germline V gene, CDR1 is MNHEY and CDR2 is SVGAGI. The CDR3 loop spans 19 amino acids. V was pared by 4 bases and J by 2 bases, with 18 bases of the junction left unmatched. The CDR3 DNA follows: TGTGCCAGCAGTTCCATAAGGGTGGGTTCGGGGACAGGGACCTACGAGCAGTACTTC. Protein: CASSSIRVGSGTGTYEQYF.

This clonotype occurred a few times. V and J are TRBV7-2 and TRBJ2-3; tentatively, D is TRBD1 (5 bases). The ends were cut back, 1 base at V and 6 bases at J, with 11 bases in the middle. This CDR3 spans 14 amino acids. The germline CDR1 and CDR2 sequences are SGHTA and FQGNSA. The CDR3 DNA reads as TGTGCCAGCAGCTTAGACTCACCAGGGGATACGCAGTATTTT. The encoded protein is CASSLDSPGDTQYF.

This clonotype was seen many times. The chain uses TRBV5-1 and TRBJ2-3, with TRBD1 as a possible D gene (5 bases). The V and J ends lost 2 bases and 2 bases respectively, with 15 bases between them. This CDR3 is 16 amino acids long. CDR1 is SGHRS, CDR2 YFSETQ, per germline. The CDR3 region is CASSLSKTEITDTQYF. The CDR3 DNA reads as TGCGCCAGCAGCTTATCCAAGACAGAGATCACAGATACGCAGTATTTT. The whole variable domain, remainder taken from reference TRBV5-1 and TRBJ2-3, is KAGVTQTPRYLIKTRGQQVTLSCSPISGHRSVSWYQQTPGQGLQFLFEYFSETQRNKGNFPGRFSGRQFSNSRSEMNVSTLELGDSALYLCASSLSKTEITDTQYFGPGTRLTVL.

This chain joins TRBV4-3 and TRBJ1-1, with TRBD1 matching 7 bases. This CDR3 is built from 13 residues. Trimming removed 3 bases from V and 3 bases from J; junction bases left unmatched: 1. The germline CDR1 and CDR2 sequences are LGHNA and YSLEER. The CDR3 sequence: CASSQGQYTEAFF. For the CDR3, the DNA is TGCGCCAGCAGCCAGGGACAGTACACTGAAGCTTTCTTT.

The gene calls are TRBV12-3 or TRBV12-4 and TRBJ2-1; D might be TRBD1 (6 bases). This CDR3 comprises 12 residues. Between the trimmed V and J ends, which lost 6 bases and 6 bases, there was a span of 9 bases. Here the CDR3 DNA reads TGTGCCAGCAGCCGGGACACCAATGAGCAGTTCTTC. It translates to CASSRDTNEQFF.

The chain carries TRBV6-6 and TRBJ1-5, with 7 bases that match TRBD1. The CDR3 loop spans 14 amino acids. CDR1 and CDR2 from the germline V gene are MNHNY and SVGAGI (reference sequence). The junction had 5 bases not matched to a gene; V was cut back by 4 bases and J by 5 bases. The CDR3 protein is CASSWGQTYQPQHF. The DNA of the CDR3 is TGTGCCAGCAGTTGGGGACAGACCTATCAGCCCCAGCATTTT.

Here the CDR3 DNA reads TGTGCCAGCAGCCCCACGAGCGACCATACGCAGTATTTT. Residues: CASSPTSDHTQYF. V and J are TRBV7-2 and TRBJ2-3; D unclear. The CDR3 has 13 residues. V was pared by 5 bases and J by 7 bases, with 13 bases between. In germline, CDR1 is SGHTA, CDR2 FQGNSA.

This clonotype was counted a few times. This chain uses TRBV20-1 with TRBJ2-7; D unclear. The CDR3 covers 13 residues. The V and J ends lost 7 bases and 6 bases respectively, with 19 bases between them. The germline V gene has CDR1 DFQATT and CDR2 SNEGSKA (reference sequence). CDR3 region: CSEAGDLIGEQYF. The CDR3 DNA reads as TGCAGTGAGGCAGGCGACCTTATAGGCGAGCAGTACTTC.

This clonotype was observed at least ten times. The chain has TRBV7-8 and TRBJ2-2; 8 bases agree with TRBD1. This CDR3 has 15 amino acids. The germline CDR1 and CDR2 sequences are SGHVS and FQNEAQ. Unmatched junction bases numbered 6, after V lost 5 bases and J lost 4 bases. CDR3 coding DNA: TGTGCCAGCAGCCCGCAGGGGGCGGCCACCGGGGAGCTGTTTTTT. Translated: CASSPQGAATGELFF.

In this sample, this clonotype turned up a few times. The gene calls are TRBV4-3 and TRBJ2-5; 9 bases fit TRBD2. Germline-derived CDR1 and CDR2 are LGHNA and YSLEER. The CDR3 has 16 amino acids. J gave up 4 bases and V 1 base, and 7 bases lay outside the gene matches. The CDR3 sequence: CASSQVVGGGAETQYF. DNA for the CDR3: TGCGCCAGCAGCCAAGTTGTTGGCGGGGGGGCAGAGACCCAGTACTTC.

A few counts support this clonotype. V and J are TRBV20-1 and TRBJ2-4; weak D call: TRBD1 (6 bases). The germline CDR1 and CDR2 sequences are DFQATT and SNEGSKA (reference sequence). This CDR3 spans 15 amino acids. The V end was cut by 5 bases, the J end by 0 bases, with 14 bases between. The CDR3 DNA is TGCAGTGCTTCCAGGGGAGAGCGAGCCAAAAACATTCAGTACTTC. Translating it yields CSASRGERAKNIQYF.

The chain couples TRBV3-1 to TRBJ2-3; 13 bases are shared with TRBD2. Germline CDR1 and CDR2: LGHDT and YNNKEL (reference sequence). With 3 bases clipped from V and 3 bases from J, the junction kept 3 bases outside the gene matches. The CDR3 contains 16 residues. CDR3 amino acids: CASSHGLAGETDTQYF. CDR3 in DNA: TGTGCCAGCAGCCACGGACTAGCGGGGGAGACAGATACGCAGTATTTT.

To note about this clonotype: With a much larger clone just one base away, this may be a read error. The chain is built from TRBV7-8 and TRBJ2-3; TRBD2 aligns across 9 bases. CDR3 length: 16 residues. Germline V gene sequence: CDR1 SGHVS, CDR2 FQNEAQ. The CDR3: CASSIRLADSTDTRYF. In DNA form, the CDR3 reads TGTGCCAGCAGCATCAGACTAGCGGATAGCACAGATACGCGGTATTTT. Full variable domain (outside the CDR3, taken from reference TRBV7-8 and TRBJ2-3): GAGVSQSPRYKVAKRGQDVALRCDPISGHVSLFWYQQALGQGPEFLTYFQNEAQLDKSGLPSDRFFAERPEGSVSTLKIQRTQQEDSAVYLCASSIRLADSTDTRYFGPGTRLTVL.

This clonotype appeared many times. The chain is built from TRBV6-5 and TRBJ1-6; D uncertain. Trimming left V 6 bases short and J 13 bases short, with 16 bases between. CDR1 is MNHEY and CDR2 is SVGAGI in the germline V gene. CDR3 length equals 13 residues. The CDR3 DNA is TGTGCCAGCAGACCACCCGGAATGAAGCCCCTCCACTTT. Translation gives CASRPPGMKPLHF.

This clonotype has just a few counts. This chain links TRBV7-2 with TRBJ2-3, with 8 bases identical to TRBD2. Germline V gene data show CDR1 as SGHTA and CDR2 as FQGNSA. The CDR3 is made up of 15 amino acids. V dropped 3 bases and J dropped 11; count of bases not matched to a gene: 13. The DNA of the CDR3 is TGTGCCAGCAGCTTGGCTAGCGGGTCATCTTTAGGGCAGTATTTT. Translated: CASSLASGSSLGQYF.

This clonotype was detected many times. The chain uses TRBV3-1 and TRBJ1-5; TRBD1 matches at 7 bases. The CDR3 has 17 residues. The J segment lost 2 bases and the V segment lost 0 bases, leaving 7 bases of the junction unmatched. Germline V lookup: CDR1 LGHDT, CDR2 YNNKEL (reference sequence). The CDR3: CASSQDSRGHGNQPQHF. Here the CDR3 DNA reads TGTGCCAGCAGCCAAGACTCAAGGGGGCACGGCAATCAGCCCCAGCATTTT.

This clonotype was recorded at least ten times. This chain connects TRBV6-2 or TRBV6-3 to TRBJ1-1; tentatively, D is TRBD1 (5 bases). The CDR3 spans 15 residues. Germline CDR1 MNHEY, CDR2 SVGEGT. V lost 3 bases and J lost 0, with 11 bases in between. The CDR3 loop is CASSYGAGLNTEAFF. The CDR3 DNA reads TGTGCCAGCAGTTATGGGGCAGGGCTGAACACTGAAGCTTTCTTT.

This clonotype was detected many times. The rearrangement joins TRBV5-5 to TRBJ1-2, with 8 bases aligning to TRBD1. This CDR3 contains 15 residues. The ends lost 0 bases at V and 9 bases at J; junction bases unmatched: 10. Germline CDR1 SGHKS, CDR2 YYEKEE (reference sequence). The CDR3 nucleotides read TGTGCCAGCAGCTTGGGGGGACAGGAGGCTTTACGCTACACCTTC. Translation gives CASSLGGQEALRYTF.

This clonotype was observed a handful of times. The chain uses TRBV4-3 and TRBJ2-1, with 7 bases lining up with TRBD2. J gave up 5 bases and V 5 bases, and 6 bases lay outside the gene matches. The germline gives CDR1 LGHNA, CDR2 YSLEER. There are 14 residues in the CDR3. The chain's CDR3 is CASSYRDYHNEQFF. CDR3 coding DNA: TGCGCCAGCAGCTACCGGGACTACCACAATGAGCAGTTCTTC.

The chain links TRBV29-1 to TRBJ2-7, with 8 bases fitting TRBD1. This CDR3 has 14 amino acids. Germline loops: CDR1 SQVTM, CDR2 ANQGSEA. With 6 bases clipped from V and 0 bases from J, the junction kept 7 bases outside the gene matches. The CDR3 sequence: CSVTRQGHSYEQYF. The CDR3 nucleotides are TGCAGCGTGACCAGACAGGGGCACTCCTACGAGCAGTACTTC.

The chain recombines TRBV12-3 or TRBV12-4 with TRBJ2-5, with D perhaps TRBD1 (6 bases). V dropped 5 bases and J dropped 10 bases, with 26 bases sitting between them. CDR3 length: 16 amino acids. CDR3 sequence reads: CASSPWTVLPPGDQYF. Written as DNA, the CDR3 is TGTGCCAGCAGTCCATGGACAGTCCTGCCCCCCGGGGACCAGTACTTC.

The genes are TRBV15 and TRBJ2-2; D is uncertain. V dropped 1 base and J dropped 4 bases, with 10 bases sitting between them. This CDR3 region has 15 residues. CDR1 LNHNV and CDR2 YYDKDF come from the germline V gene (reference sequence). The CDR3 is CATSRGSSTTGELFF. For the CDR3, the DNA is TGTGCCACCAGCAGAGGAAGTTCGACCACCGGGGAGCTGTTTTTT.

In this sample, this clonotype turned up a few times. CDR3 DNA: TGTGCCACCAGTGATCTCGAATCAGCTAAGCAGTTCTTC. Its protein is CATSDLESAKQFF. This chain links TRBV24-1 with TRBJ2-1; D gene uncertain. Germline V CDR1 and CDR2: KGHDR, SFDVKD. V shed 3 bases and J shed 11 bases, with 13 bases lying between them. This CDR3 has 13 residues.